This T cell receptor beta chain was recovered during a study of T-cell reconstitution after alpha-beta-depleted transplantation in children (dated by TCRdb to 2015 to 2016). As for the study more broadly: Using TCR repertoire profiling, the study followed T-cell immune reconstitution in a quantitative way in children after TCRalphabeta/CD19-depleted allogeneic hematopoietic cell transplantation.

This clonotype was recorded at least ten times. The clone's antigen remains unknown. No base qualities exist here, and no much larger clone lies one base off it. From its cysteine to its phenylalanine, the CDR3 spans 13 amino acids. Only CDR3 DNA remains: 39 bases, in frame from the first base. The germline V gene gives CDR1 as SGHVS and CDR2 as FQNEAQ. The trim is 3 bases for V and 6 bases for J, with a gap of 9 bases between the germline ends. The library was produced with PCR. Sequencing relied on an Illumina HiSeq 2500. TCR libraries were prepared with molecular barcoding, using unique molecular identifiers to normalize TCRbeta repertoire quantification. TCRdb reprocessing: public reads trimmed at Q25 with fastp, clones called with MiXCR, in-frame beta chains kept. Duplicate CDR3 protein sequences are folded into a single record with the most common DNA and genes. This sample holds about 540,000 distinct CDR3 sequences; around 19% were observed only once. 3.3% of the sample lies in the top ten.

The sample here was PBMCs from the stem cell graft donor, taken from the stem cell graft. Recombination linked TRBV7-8 to TRBJ2-1; matching of 6 bases hints at TRBD1 as the D gene. The TCR originated in a human donor who donated a stem cell graft to a child with acute lymphoblastic leukemia. The DNA is TGTGCCAGCAGCTTCGCAGGGGTCAATGAGCAGTTCTTC. This sequence encodes CASSFAGVNEQFF.